The rows below give T cell receptor beta chains drawn from one sample of a study of response to subunit inactivated influenza vaccine. TCRdb fed the RT-PCR reads into MiXCR, producing one record per CDR3 protein. The sample contains around 250,000 distinct CDR3 sequences, 12% of which appear only once. Material: non-naive T cells sorted from PBMCs, obtained about 14 days before vaccination. The source of these receptors is a middle-aged man who received an inactivated influenza vaccine. The CDR3 runs from the conserved cysteine through the conserved F or W. D genes are given only for firm matches. A clone size is listed for some rows: how often the clone was seen (once, few, many), or a class if it is expanded.

j_gene: TRBJ2-7; abundance: many; v_gene: TRBV7-2; d_gene: NA; CDR3aa: CASSVTGTNYEQYF; CDR3nt: TGTGCCAGCAGCGTGACCGGGACAAACTACGAGCAGTACTTC
j_gene: TRBJ1-5; abundance: few; v_gene: TRBV2; d_gene: NA; CDR3aa: CASTQDSNQPQHF; CDR3nt: TGTGCCAGCACCCAGGACAGTAATCAGCCCCAGCATTTT
j_gene: TRBJ1-6; abundance: many; v_gene: TRBV12-3/TRBV12-4; d_gene: NA; CDR3aa: CASSLREGSAPLHF; CDR3nt: TGTGCCAGCAGTTTAAGGGAAGGATCGGCGCCCCTCCACTTT
j_gene: TRBJ2-2; abundance: few; v_gene: TRBV20-1; d_gene: NA; CDR3aa: CSARVGGMNTGELFF; CDR3nt: TGCAGTGCTAGAGTGGGCGGAATGAACACCGGGGAGCTGTTTTTT
j_gene: TRBJ2-7; abundance: NA; v_gene: TRBV7-6; d_gene: NA; CDR3aa: CASSLTESGEQYF; CDR3nt: TGTGCCAGCAGCCTTACAGAGTCGGGCGAGCAGTACTTC
j_gene: TRBJ1-2; abundance: many; v_gene: TRBV2; d_gene: NA; CDR3aa: CASRARVLFDGYTF; CDR3nt: TGTGCCAGCAGGGCCAGGGTATTGTTTGATGGCTACACCTTC
j_gene: TRBJ2-1; abundance: few; v_gene: TRBV20-1; d_gene: NA; CDR3aa: CSARVAGAFYNEQFF; CDR3nt: TGCAGTGCTAGAGTGGCGGGGGCCTTCTACAATGAGCAGTTCTTC
j_gene: TRBJ2-7; abundance: few; v_gene: TRBV30; d_gene: NA; CDR3aa: CAWSKVLLYEQYF; CDR3nt: TGTGCCTGGAGTAAAGTACTCCTCTACGAGCAGTACTTC
j_gene: TRBJ2-3; abundance: NA; v_gene: TRBV20-1; d_gene: NA; CDR3aa: CSARDFDASSTDTQYF; CDR3nt: TGCAGTGCTAGAGATTTTGACGCCTCTAGCACAGATACGCAGTATTTT
j_gene: TRBJ2-1; abundance: few; v_gene: TRBV5-5; d_gene: TRBD2; CDR3aa: CASRAGLAGPFSYNEQFF; CDR3nt: TGTGCCAGCAGGGCAGGACTAGCGGGGCCTTTCTCCTACAATGAGCAGTTCTTC
j_gene: TRBJ2-3; abundance: few; v_gene: TRBV6-2/TRBV6-3; d_gene: TRBD2; CDR3aa: CASSYSTSGTFTDTQYF; CDR3nt: TGTGCCAGCAGTTACTCGACTAGCGGGACCTTCACAGATACGCAGTATTTT
j_gene: TRBJ1-6; abundance: few; v_gene: TRBV6-1; d_gene: TRBD1; CDR3aa: CASRAGTEDNSPLHF; CDR3nt: TGTGCCAGCAGGGCCGGGACAGAGGATAATTCACCCCTCCACTTT
j_gene: TRBJ2-7; abundance: NA; v_gene: TRBV2; d_gene: NA; CDR3aa: CASMVRDTRAEQYF; CDR3nt: TGTGCCAGCATGGTTCGGGACACCAGGGCCGAGCAGTACTTC
j_gene: TRBJ2-4; abundance: many; v_gene: TRBV2; d_gene: NA; CDR3aa: CASSATSPPRDKNIQYF; CDR3nt: TGTGCCAGCAGTGCCACCTCCCCTCCCCGGGACAAAAACATTCAGTACTTC
j_gene: TRBJ2-7; abundance: many; v_gene: TRBV5-1; d_gene: TRBD2; CDR3aa: CASRPFAGGYEQYF; CDR3nt: TGCGCCAGCCGACCATTCGCGGGAGGGTACGAGCAGTACTTC
j_gene: TRBJ2-6; abundance: NA; v_gene: TRBV10-3; d_gene: NA; CDR3aa: CAISDHLYGANVLTF; CDR3nt: TGTGCCATCAGTGACCACCTTTACGGGGCCAACGTCCTGACTTTC
j_gene: TRBJ1-1; abundance: few; v_gene: TRBV30; d_gene: NA; CDR3aa: CAWGPGGGNTEAFF; CDR3nt: TGTGCCTGGGGGCCGGGGGGGGGCAACACTGAAGCTTTCTTT
j_gene: TRBJ1-5; abundance: NA; v_gene: TRBV4-2; d_gene: NA; CDR3aa: CASSQDVNLEEPQHF; CDR3nt: TGTGCCAGCAGCCAAGATGTCAACCTCGAGGAGCCCCAGCATTTT
j_gene: TRBJ2-2; abundance: many; v_gene: TRBV6-2/TRBV6-3; d_gene: NA; CDR3aa: CASSYIRVGELFF; CDR3nt: TGTGCCAGCAGTTACATTAGGGTGGGGGAGCTGTTTTTT
j_gene: TRBJ2-5; abundance: NA; v_gene: TRBV29-1; d_gene: NA; CDR3aa: CSVGGPSLQETQYF; CDR3nt: TGCAGCGTTGGGGGACCGAGTCTTCAAGAGACCCAGTACTTC
j_gene: TRBJ1-2; abundance: few; v_gene: TRBV6-5; d_gene: NA; CDR3aa: CASSYSGGTYGYTF; CDR3nt: TGTGCCAGCAGTTACTCGGGGGGGACCTATGGCTACACCTTC
j_gene: TRBJ1-6; abundance: few; v_gene: TRBV6-1; d_gene: NA; CDR3aa: CASSDRGSYNSPLHF; CDR3nt: TGTGCCAGCAGTGACAGGGGCTCCTATAATTCACCCCTCCACTTT
j_gene: TRBJ2-5; abundance: NA; v_gene: TRBV18; d_gene: TRBD1; CDR3aa: CASSPRTGQAGTQYF; CDR3nt: TGTGCCAGCTCACCAAGGACTGGACAGGCCGGGACCCAGTACTTC
j_gene: TRBJ1-5; abundance: few; v_gene: TRBV19; d_gene: NA; CDR3aa: CASSLKGDSNQPQHF; CDR3nt: TGTGCCAGTAGTCTTAAGGGGGATAGCAATCAGCCCCAGCATTTT